Listed here is a single TCR beta chain. Its antigen remains unidentified. Base qualities are not at hand, and no much larger clone is one base apart. The method was the immunoSEQ multiplex PCR assay. A mixture of 60 forward primers for TCR Vbeta segments and 13 reverse primers for TCR Jbeta segments was used in the multiplex PCR. The CDR3 region of rearranged TCR beta genes was amplified from genomic DNA by a multiplex PCR assay. Amplified TCR beta libraries were sequenced as 87-base-pair reads on the Illumina HiSeq System. The published analysis was carried out like this. In a later analysis, about 80 million unique TCR beta chains were counted across the 650 to 750 repertoires, and roughly 11 million of these chains were shared by at least two donors. To remove PCR and sequencing errors, raw reads were error-corrected and collapsed into unique sequences using a nearest-neighbor algorithm that merged closely related sequences. V, D and J gene segments were assigned by aligning CDR3 sequences to IMGT reference sequences. For a sequence to be retained, a match of at least six nucleotides to both a V gene segment and a J gene segment was required. Rearrangements were called productive when the CDR3 lacked stop codons and stayed in frame with V and J; all others were non-productive. Following IMGT convention, CDR3 was defined as the stretch from the second conserved V-encoded cysteine up to the conserved J-encoded phenylalanine. The earlier analysis of some 580 of the donors excluded any sequence lacking an unambiguous match to a single V gene segment. In an earlier analysis of a few hundred of the donors, V segments were called functional above 56.7% productive rearrangements and were called segregating when the between-donor standard deviation exceeded 5%. A statistical classification framework was built for diagnosing cytomegalovirus status from the catalog of TCR beta chain sequences. A later analysis assigned V and J genes by comparing TCR nucleotide sequences with IMGT/GENE-DB human TR gene sequences. In a later analysis, CDR3 sequences and most-parsimonious VDJ recombination scenarios were assigned using the TCRdist pipeline. In a later analysis, each TCR beta chain was defined by its CDR3 amino acid sequence together with its V-gene family, and reads lacking a unique V-gene family were excluded. To address suspected cross-contamination and a sequencing artifact, a later analysis removed several hundred highly shared, low-generation-probability nucleotide sequences. In a later analysis, a clonal expansion index for each public chain was calculated from normalized within-repertoire ranks of inferred template counts. Generation probabilities in a later analysis came from a VDJ recombination model fitted to out-of-frame rearrangements, and those results were checked against IGoR. Hypergeometric tests were used in a later analysis to score TCR-TCR, TCR-HLA and TCR-CMV co-occurrence, with a repertoire-size bias correction applied to the TCR pairs. To estimate false discovery rates, a later analysis permuted the HLA or CMV assignments 20 times. In a later analysis, co-occurring TCRs were grouped with DBSCAN, and TCRdist sequence similarity was added when clustering was performed within HLA-allele-positive subsets. Repertoires with fewer than 30,000 or more than 120,000 public chains, plus five repertoires with anomalous nucleotide sharing, were excluded from co-occurrence clustering. TCRdb holds this immuneACCESS table with in-frame rearrangements only. Some clones are missing; in checked studies, unresolved V genes explain under half, and the rest has no known cause. V, J and clone size are taken as reported in that table, and D and trimming were inferred from the DNA itself. Within this sample are about 160,000 clones, with roughly two thirds of them counted one time only. The top ten hold approximately 2.5% of the sample.

For CDR1 and CDR2, the germline V gene lists MGHRA and YSYEKL. Taken from cysteine to phenylalanine, the CDR3 has 13 residues. Just the 39-base CDR3 DNA is kept, in frame starting at base 1. The junction shows trimming of 4 bases on V and 2 bases on J, and the gene matches do not reach 1 base of it. This record belongs to a study of cytomegalovirus exposure and HLA in healthy donors (dated by TCRdb to the late 2010s). For the study in its entirety: According to an earlier analysis of 587 of the donors, some 170 million T cells yielded 117 million unique TCR beta sequences and about 300 Gb of sequence data. Rather than drawing on any new phenotypic data, the later analysis identified candidate immune exposures from TCR beta sequences and the way those sequences occurred across donors. HLA typing covered class I and class II loci at four-digit resolution. Among 300 to 500 genotyped donors of the cohort, an average of approximately 240,000 unique TCR beta nucleotide sequences was sequenced per donor, of which roughly 18% were non-productive. Because of strong linkage in the cohort, roughly five DR-DQ haplotypes were treated as single units for association and clustering. To decide whether each TCR beta V gene segment behaved as functional or pseudogenic, an earlier analysis of approximately 620 of the donors relied on high-throughput TCR beta sequencing. In addition to the first cohort of around 670 subjects, a separate validation cohort of approximately 110 different subjects was used. Using immunosequencing, the study profiled T cell repertoires from about 620 subjects and related those repertoires to cytomegalovirus serostatus. Approximately 310 gigabases of sequencing data and around 85 million unique TCR sequences made up an early release that covered nearly 650 HLA-typed donors. To predict cytomegalovirus infection status, the study brought together high-throughput TCR immunosequencing, statistical association of individual TCRs with disease status, and machine learning. The study was designed to test whether signatures of past pathogen exposure could be identified by cataloging public T cell receptors. Alongside the repertoire data, information on donor age, sex, ethnicity and CMV serostatus was compiled. Of the 398 genotyped donors, less than 90% were placed in the genetic ancestry cluster associated with self-reported Caucasian donors. Every discovery cohort repertoire had been produced on one sequencing platform. Typing coverage varied by locus: roughly 620-630 donors for A, B, C, DRB1 and DQB1; some 520 for DQA1; more than 600 for DPA1; more than 450 for DPB1. A later analysis re-analyzed previously published TCR beta repertoires from about 600 donors and added high-resolution HLA genotyping to study TCR occurrence patterns. Genome-wide SNP genotypes for about 55% of the 666 donors were used in a later genetic analysis, which treated that subset as a discovery cohort. The research as a whole found: Compared with equally common non-associated chains, HLA-associated TCR beta chains in a later analysis were more clonally expanded and had lower generation probabilities. HLA typing was unavailable for some donors at each locus, so association tests used only the typed subset. Correlated functional status among segregating V segments might be attributable to linkage disequilibrium, but an unknown experimental factor could not be ruled out. Assigning TCR associations to individual alleles was difficult when HLA alleles, especially DR and DQ, strongly co-occurred. The earlier analysis of nearly 600 of the donors excluded approximately 17 rarely observed V segments, including chromosome 9 orphons, because counts were too low. A cluster of highly shared sequence variants was judged likely to be a technical artifact of the sequencing pipeline. In a later analysis, around 17,000 TCR beta sequences were associated with specific HLA alleles at a false discovery rate of 0.05. It was suggested by the authors that the approach could potentially be generalized to other disease states and immunological phenotypes. Most CMV-associated TCR beta chains appeared to be HLA-restricted in a later analysis, and the HLA associations seemed to be driven largely by CMV exposure. In a later analysis, several top co-occurrence clusters were reported to appear linked to parvovirus B19, influenza, CMV and Epstein-Barr virus. Presence/absence analyses assumed roughly uniform sequencing depth across donors, an assumption that may not hold. In vitro tests confirmed that three of the cytomegalovirus-associated TCR beta chains recognize cytomegalovirus antigens. According to a later analysis, TCR association rates differed among HLA loci, with DRB1 alleles showing the most associated TCRs and HLA-C alleles showing the fewest. The classifier was reported to diagnose cytomegalovirus status with high specificity and sensitivity in both the original cohort and the validation cohort. In this cohort, only TCR beta chains were sequenced, and detectable features were limited by the absence of alpha or paired-chain data. An earlier analysis of 587 of the donors showed that most TCR beta V segments appeared in productive rearrangements either about 90% or about 30% of the time, which broadly matched IMGT annotations. In a later genetic analysis, fewer N-insertions in productive TCRs were reported among donors in an Asian-associated ancestry cluster than the approximately 670-donor mean. A further reported finding was that TCR beta sequences accurately predicted the HLA-A and HLA-B alleles for most subjects in the first cohort. Most TCR sequences were observed very rarely across donors, whereas some public TCRs were present in many individuals. An association between a missense DCLRE1C variant and V-gene and J-gene trimming of TCR beta chains was found in a later genetic analysis and replicated in an independent cohort. The 87-base-pair reads could not distinguish some IMGT-functional V segments, including TRBV6-2 and TRBV6-3, so those segments were excluded. In the study, 150 to 200 TCR beta chains were listed as associated with cytomegalovirus. CMV serostatus was the only immune exposure information available for the cohort.

The cohort consisted of 650 to 700 healthy bone marrow donors. All cohort members were sampled while nominally healthy, although unrecorded immune exposures were likely present. The donor was CMV seronegative and was included in the group of a few hundred seronegative cohort members. A peripheral blood sample was provided by each donor, and peripheral blood mononuclear cells were used for TCR beta sequencing. The Qiagen DNeasy Blood Extraction Kit was used to extract genomic DNA from the blood cell samples. This clonotype originated in a woman younger than 45 in good health and CMV-seronegative. Material: PBMCs. The chain links TRBV4-1 with TRBJ1-2; 7 nucleotides in the junction match TRBD1. This receptor has the CDR3 CASSRQGNYGYTF. In nucleotide form, the sequence is TGCGCCAGCAGCCGACAGGGAAACTATGGCTACACCTTC.